This T cell receptor (beta chain) was observed in a study of response to subunit inactivated influenza vaccine. For this clonotype: Antigen unknown.

V lost 3 bases and J lost 7, with 17 bases in between. The germline V gene encodes CDR1 SGHRS and CDR2 YFSETQ. This CDR3 contains 14 residues. Study-wide results and caveats: The authors proposed limited new T cell recruitment per seasonal influenza vaccination.

TCRdb processed the RT-PCR reads anew with MiXCR; each CDR3 protein has one entry. The sample has 550,000 to 800,000 distinct CDR3 sequences, 14% seen once. The V call is TRBV5-1, the J call TRBJ2-7; the D gene is possibly TRBD2 (6 bases). The receptor was derived from a man aged 45 to 65 who received an inactivated influenza vaccine. The sample here was PBMCs from blood, taken 14 days before vaccination. CDR3 protein: CASSSGNRAGEQYF. CDR3 coding DNA: TGCGCCAGCAGCTCCGGTAACCGGGCGGGGGAGCAGTACTTC.